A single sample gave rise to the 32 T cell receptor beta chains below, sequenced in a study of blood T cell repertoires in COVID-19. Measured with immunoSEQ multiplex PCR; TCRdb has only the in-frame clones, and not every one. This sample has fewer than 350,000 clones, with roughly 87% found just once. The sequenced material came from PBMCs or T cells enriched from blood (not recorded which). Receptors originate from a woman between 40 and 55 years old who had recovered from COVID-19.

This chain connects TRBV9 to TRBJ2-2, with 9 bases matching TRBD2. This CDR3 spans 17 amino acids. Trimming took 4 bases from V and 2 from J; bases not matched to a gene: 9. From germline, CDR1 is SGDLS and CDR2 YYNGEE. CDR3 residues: CASSPPQTSGNTGELFF. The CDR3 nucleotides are TGTGCCAGCAGCCCCCCCCAGACTAGCGGCAACACCGGGGAGCTGTTTTTT.

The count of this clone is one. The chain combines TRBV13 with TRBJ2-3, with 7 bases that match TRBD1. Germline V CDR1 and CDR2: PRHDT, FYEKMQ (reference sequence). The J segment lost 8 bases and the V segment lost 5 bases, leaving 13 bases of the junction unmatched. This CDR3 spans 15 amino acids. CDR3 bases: TGTGCCAGCAGCCAAACACAGGGGCTTGGGGGTACGCAGTATTTT. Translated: CASSQTQGLGGTQYF.

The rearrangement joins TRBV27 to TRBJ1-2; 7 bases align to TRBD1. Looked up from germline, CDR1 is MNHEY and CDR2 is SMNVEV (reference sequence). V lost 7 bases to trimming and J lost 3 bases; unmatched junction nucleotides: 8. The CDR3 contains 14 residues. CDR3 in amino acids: CASKNVGQDYGYTF. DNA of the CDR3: TGTGCCAGCAAAAACGTCGGACAGGACTATGGCTACACCTTC.

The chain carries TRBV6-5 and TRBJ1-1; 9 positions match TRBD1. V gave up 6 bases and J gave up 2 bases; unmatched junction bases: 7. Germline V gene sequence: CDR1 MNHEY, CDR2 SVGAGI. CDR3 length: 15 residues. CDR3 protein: CASRGQGPGNTEAFF. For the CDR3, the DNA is TGTGCCAGCAGGGGACAGGGCCCGGGTAACACTGAAGCTTTCTTT.

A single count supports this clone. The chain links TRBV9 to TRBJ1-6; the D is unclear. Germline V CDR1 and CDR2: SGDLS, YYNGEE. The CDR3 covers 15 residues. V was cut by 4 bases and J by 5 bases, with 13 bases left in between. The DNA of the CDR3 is TGTGCCAGCAGCCCTTTTGGGCAGGATAATTCACCCCTCCACTTT. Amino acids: CASSPFGQDNSPLHF.

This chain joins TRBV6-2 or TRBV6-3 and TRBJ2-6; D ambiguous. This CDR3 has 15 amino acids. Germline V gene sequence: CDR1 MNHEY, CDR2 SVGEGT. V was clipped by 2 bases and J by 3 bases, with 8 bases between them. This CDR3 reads CASSYRGGGANVLTF. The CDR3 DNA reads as TGTGCCAGCAGTTACAGAGGTGGTGGGGCCAACGTCCTGACTTTC.

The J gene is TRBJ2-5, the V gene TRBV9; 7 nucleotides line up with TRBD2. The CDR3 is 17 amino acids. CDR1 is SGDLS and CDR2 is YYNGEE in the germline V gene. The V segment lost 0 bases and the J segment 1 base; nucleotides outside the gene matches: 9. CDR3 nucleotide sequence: TGTGCCAGCAGCGTAGTTCCTTCGGCTAGCGGCCAAGAGACCCAGTACTTC. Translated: CASSVVPSASGQETQYF.

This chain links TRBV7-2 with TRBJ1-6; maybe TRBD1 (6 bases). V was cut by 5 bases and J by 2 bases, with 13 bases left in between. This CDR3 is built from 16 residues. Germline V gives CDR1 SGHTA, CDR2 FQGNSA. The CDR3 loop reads CASSPRQATYNSPLHF. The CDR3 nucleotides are TGTGCCAGCAGCCCTCGACAGGCCACCTATAATTCACCCCTCCACTTT.

Written as DNA, the CDR3 is TGTGCCAGCAGTTTAGGACTAGGCAACGATGAGCAGTTCTTC. As protein: CASSLGLGNDEQFF. The genes are TRBV6-5 and TRBJ2-1, with 7 bases fitting TRBD2. Germline-derived CDR1 and CDR2 are MNHEY and SVGAGI. CDR3 size: 14 residues. V lost 4 bases, J lost 8 bases, and 8 bases stayed unmatched.

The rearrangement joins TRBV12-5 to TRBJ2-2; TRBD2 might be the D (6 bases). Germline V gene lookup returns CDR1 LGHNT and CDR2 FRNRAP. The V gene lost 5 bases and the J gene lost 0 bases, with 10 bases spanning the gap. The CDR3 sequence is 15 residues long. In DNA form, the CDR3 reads TGTGCTAGTGGTCCCGGGACTCCGAACACCGGGGAGCTGTTTTTT. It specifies CASGPGTPNTGELFF.

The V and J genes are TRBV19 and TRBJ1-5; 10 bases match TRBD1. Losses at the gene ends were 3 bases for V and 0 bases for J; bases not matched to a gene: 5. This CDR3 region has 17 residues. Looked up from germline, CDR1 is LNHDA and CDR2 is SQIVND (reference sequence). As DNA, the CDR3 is TGTGCCAGTAGTATGACTGGACAGGGGGTTAGCAATCAGCCCCAGCATTTT. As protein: CASSMTGQGVSNQPQHF.

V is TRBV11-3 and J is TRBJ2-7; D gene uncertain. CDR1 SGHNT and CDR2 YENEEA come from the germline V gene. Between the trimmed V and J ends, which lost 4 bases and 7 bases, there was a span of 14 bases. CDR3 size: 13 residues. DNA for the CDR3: TGTGCCAGCAGCTCCATCTCCGGCGGAGAGCAGTACTTC. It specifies CASSSISGGEQYF.

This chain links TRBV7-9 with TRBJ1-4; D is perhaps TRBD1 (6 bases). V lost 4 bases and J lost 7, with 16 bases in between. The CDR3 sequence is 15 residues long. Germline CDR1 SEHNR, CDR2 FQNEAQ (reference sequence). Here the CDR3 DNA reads TGTGCCAGCAGCTCCCAGGGGAACCCCAGTGAAAAACTGTTTTTT. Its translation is CASSSQGNPSEKLFF.

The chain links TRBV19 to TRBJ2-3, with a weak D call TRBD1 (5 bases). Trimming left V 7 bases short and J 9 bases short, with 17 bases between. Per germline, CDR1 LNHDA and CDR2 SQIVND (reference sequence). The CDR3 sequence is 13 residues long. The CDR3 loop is CASKRGREDTQYF. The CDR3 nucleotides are TGTGCCAGTAAGCGTGGCAGGGAAGACACGCAGTATTTT.

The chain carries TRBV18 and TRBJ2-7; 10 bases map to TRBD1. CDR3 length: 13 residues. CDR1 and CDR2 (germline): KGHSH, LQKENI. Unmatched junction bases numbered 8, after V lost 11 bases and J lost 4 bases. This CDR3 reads CAGAGTGEYEQYF. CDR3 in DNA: TGTGCCGGAGCGGGGACAGGGGAGTACGAGCAGTACTTC. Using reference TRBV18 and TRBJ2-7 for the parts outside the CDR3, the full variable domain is NAGVMQNPRHLVRRRGQEARLRCSPMKGHSHVYWYRQLPEEGLKFMVYLQKENIIDESGMPKERFSAEFPKEGPSILRIQQVVRGDSAAYFCAGAGTGEYEQYFGPGTRLTVT.

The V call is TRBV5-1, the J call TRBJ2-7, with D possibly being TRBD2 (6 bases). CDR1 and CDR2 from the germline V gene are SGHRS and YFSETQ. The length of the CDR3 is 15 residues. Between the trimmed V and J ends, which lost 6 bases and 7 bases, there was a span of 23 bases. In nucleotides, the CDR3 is TGCGCCAGCAACCTCAGAGGGGACTCTACGTCGGAGCAGTACTTC. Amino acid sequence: CASNLRGDSTSEQYF.

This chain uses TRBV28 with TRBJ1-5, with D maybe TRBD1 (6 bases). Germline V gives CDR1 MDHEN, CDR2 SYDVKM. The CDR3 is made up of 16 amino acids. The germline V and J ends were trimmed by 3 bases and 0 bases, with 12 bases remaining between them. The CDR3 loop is CASSLYRALSNQPQHF. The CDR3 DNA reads TGTGCCAGCAGTTTGTACAGGGCCCTTAGCAATCAGCCCCAGCATTTT.

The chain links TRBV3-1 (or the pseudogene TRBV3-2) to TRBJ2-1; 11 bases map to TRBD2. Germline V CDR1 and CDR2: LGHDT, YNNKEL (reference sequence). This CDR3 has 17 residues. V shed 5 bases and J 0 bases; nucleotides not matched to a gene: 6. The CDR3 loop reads CASSSRTSGRSYNEQFF. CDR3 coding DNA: TGTGCCAGCAGCTCCAGGACTAGCGGGCGCTCCTACAATGAGCAGTTCTTC.

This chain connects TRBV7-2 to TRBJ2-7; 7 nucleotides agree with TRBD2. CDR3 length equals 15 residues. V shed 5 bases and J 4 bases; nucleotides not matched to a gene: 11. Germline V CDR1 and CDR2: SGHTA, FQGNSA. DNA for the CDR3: TGTGCCAGCAGCACCCTATTTGGCGGGAGTTACGAGCAGTACTTC. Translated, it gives CASSTLFGGSYEQYF.

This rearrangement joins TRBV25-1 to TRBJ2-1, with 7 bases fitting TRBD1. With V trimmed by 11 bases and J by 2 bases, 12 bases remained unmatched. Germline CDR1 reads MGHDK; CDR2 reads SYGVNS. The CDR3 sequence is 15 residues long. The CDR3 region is CAPKKGQKPYNEQFF. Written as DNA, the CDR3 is TGTGCCCCAAAGAAGGGACAGAAACCCTACAATGAGCAGTTCTTC.

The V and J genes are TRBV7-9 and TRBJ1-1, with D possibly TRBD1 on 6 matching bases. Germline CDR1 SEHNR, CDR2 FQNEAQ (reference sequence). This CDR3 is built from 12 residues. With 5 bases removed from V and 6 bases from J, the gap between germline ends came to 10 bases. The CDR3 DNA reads TGTGCCAGCAGCCCTTGGACAGCTGAAGCTTTCTTT. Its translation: CASSPWTAEAFF.

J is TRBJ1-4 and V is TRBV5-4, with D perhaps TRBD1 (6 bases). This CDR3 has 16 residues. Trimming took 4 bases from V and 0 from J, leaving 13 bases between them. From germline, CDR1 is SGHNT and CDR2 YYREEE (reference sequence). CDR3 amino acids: CASSHDRSPTNEKLFF. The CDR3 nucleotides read TGTGCCAGCAGCCACGACAGGTCCCCAACTAATGAAAAACTGTTTTTT.

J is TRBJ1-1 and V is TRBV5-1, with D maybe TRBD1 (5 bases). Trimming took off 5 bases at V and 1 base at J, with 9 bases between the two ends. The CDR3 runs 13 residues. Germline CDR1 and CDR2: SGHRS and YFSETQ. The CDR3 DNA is TGCGCCAGCAGAATAGGGGAGAACACTGAAGCTTTCTTT. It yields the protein CASRIGENTEAFF.

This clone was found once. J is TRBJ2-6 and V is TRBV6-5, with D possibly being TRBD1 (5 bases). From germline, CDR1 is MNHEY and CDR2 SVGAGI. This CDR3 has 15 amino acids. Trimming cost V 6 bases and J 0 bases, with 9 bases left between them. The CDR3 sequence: CASRDKLSGANVLTF. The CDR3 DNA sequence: TGTGCCAGCAGGGACAAACTCTCTGGGGCCAACGTCCTGACTTTC.

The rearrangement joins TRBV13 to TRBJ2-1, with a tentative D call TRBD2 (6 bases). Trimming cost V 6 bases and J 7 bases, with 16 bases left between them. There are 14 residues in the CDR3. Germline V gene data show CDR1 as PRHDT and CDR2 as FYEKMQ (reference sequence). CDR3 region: CASRRPGVVNEQFF. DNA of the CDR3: TGTGCCAGCAGACGCCCGGGGGTGGTGAATGAGCAGTTCTTC.

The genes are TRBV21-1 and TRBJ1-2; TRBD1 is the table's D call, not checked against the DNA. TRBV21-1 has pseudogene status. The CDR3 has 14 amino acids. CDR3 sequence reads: CASSKDGRGYGYTF. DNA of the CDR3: TGTGCCAGCAGCAAAGATGGCAGGGGCTATGGCTACACCTTC.

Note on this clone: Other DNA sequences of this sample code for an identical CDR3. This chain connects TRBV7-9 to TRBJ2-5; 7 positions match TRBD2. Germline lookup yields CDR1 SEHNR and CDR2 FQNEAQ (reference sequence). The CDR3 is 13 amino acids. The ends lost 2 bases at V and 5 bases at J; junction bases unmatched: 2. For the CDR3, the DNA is TGTGCCAGCAGCTTATCGGGAGGTGAGACCCAGTACTTC. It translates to CASSLSGGETQYF.

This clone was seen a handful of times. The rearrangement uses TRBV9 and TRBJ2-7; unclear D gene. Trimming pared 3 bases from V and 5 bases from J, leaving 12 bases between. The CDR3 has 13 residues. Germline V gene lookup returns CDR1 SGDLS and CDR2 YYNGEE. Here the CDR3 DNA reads TGTGCCAGCAGCGCCCGAGACTGGAACGAGCAGTACTTC. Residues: CASSARDWNEQYF.

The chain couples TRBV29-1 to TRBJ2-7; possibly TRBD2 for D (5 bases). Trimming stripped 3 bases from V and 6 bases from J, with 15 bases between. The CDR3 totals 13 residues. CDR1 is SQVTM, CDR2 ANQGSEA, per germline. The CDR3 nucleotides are TGCAGCGTTGAGTCTTTCCGGGATGGCGAGCAGTACTTC. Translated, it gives CSVESFRDGEQYF.

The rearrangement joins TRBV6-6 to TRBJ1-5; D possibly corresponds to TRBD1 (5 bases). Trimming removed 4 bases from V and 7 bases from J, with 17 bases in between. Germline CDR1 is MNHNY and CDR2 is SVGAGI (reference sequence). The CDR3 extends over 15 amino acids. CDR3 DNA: TGTGCCAGCAGTTCGGGGGGTCCCCGAGCCCAGCCCCAGCATTTT. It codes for CASSSGGPRAQPQHF.

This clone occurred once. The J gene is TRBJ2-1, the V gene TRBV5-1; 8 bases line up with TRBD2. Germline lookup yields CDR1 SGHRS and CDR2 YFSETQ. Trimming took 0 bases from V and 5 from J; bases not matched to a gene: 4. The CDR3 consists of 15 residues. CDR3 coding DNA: TGCGCCAGCAGCTTGGTGGTAGCGGGAAACAATGAGCAGTTCTTC. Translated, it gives CASSLVVAGNNEQFF.

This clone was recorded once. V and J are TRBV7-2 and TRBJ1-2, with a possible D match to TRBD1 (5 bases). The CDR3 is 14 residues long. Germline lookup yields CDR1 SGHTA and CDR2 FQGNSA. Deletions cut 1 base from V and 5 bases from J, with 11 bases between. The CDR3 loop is CASSLEPGRYGYTF. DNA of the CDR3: TGTGCCAGCAGCTTAGAGCCAGGGAGGTATGGCTACACCTTC. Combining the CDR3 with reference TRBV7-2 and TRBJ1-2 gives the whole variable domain GAGVSQSPSNKVTEKGKDVELRCDPISGHTALYWYRQSLGQGLEFLIYFQGNSAPDKSGLPSDRFSAERTGGSVSTLTIQRTQQEDSAVYLCASSLEPGRYGYTFGSGTRLTVV.